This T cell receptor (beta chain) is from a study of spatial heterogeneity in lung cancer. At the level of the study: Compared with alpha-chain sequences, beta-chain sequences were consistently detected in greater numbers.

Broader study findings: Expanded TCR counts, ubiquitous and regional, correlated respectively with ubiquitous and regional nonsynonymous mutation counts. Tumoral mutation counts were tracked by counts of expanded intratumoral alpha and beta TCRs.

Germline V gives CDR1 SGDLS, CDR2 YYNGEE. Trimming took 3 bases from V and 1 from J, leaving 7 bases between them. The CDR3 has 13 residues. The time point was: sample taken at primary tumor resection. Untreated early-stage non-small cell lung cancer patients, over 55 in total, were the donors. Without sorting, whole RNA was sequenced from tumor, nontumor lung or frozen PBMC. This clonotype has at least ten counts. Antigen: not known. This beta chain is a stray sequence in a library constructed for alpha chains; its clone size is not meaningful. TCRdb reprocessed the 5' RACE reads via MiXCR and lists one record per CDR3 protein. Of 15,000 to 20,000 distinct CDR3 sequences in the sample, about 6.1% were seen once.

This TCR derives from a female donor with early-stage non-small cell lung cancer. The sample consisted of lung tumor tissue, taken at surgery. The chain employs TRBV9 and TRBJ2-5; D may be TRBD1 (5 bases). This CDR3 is CASSGGPQETQYF. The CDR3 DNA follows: TGTGCCAGCAGCGGGGGCCCCCAAGAGACCCAGTACTTC. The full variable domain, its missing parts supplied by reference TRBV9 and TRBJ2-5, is DSGVTQTPKHLITATGQRVTLRCSPRSGDLSVYWYQQSLDQGLQFLIQYYNGEERAKGNILERFSAQQFPDLHSELNLSSLELGDSALYFCASSGGPQETQYFGPGTRLLVL.